What follows are 8 T cell receptor beta chains derived from one specimen sequenced in a study of cytomegalovirus exposure and HLA in healthy donors. Primers included in the PCR were 60 Vbeta and 13 Jbeta primers. Measured with immunoSEQ multiplex PCR; TCRdb has only the in-frame clones, and not every one. The sample has roughly 68,000 clones, approximately 72% seen once; the top ten hold just under 7.5%. The material sequenced was PBMCs. Receptors were obtained from a woman in her thirties in good health and CMV-seropositive.

The chain has TRBV7-2 and TRBJ2-7; TRBD2 matches 10 bases. Germline trimming cut 5 bases from V and 1 base from J; bases unmatched to any gene: 11. There are 17 residues in the CDR3. Germline CDR1 SGHTA, CDR2 FQGNSA. CDR3 region: CASSIILAGAPSYEQYF. Written as DNA, the CDR3 is TGTGCCAGCAGCATAATTCTAGCGGGAGCCCCGTCCTACGAGCAGTACTTC. Supplemented by reference TRBV7-2 and TRBJ2-7, the full variable domain reads GAGVSQSPSNKVTEKGKDVELRCDPISGHTALYWYRQSLGQGLEFLIYFQGNSAPDKSGLPSDRFSAERTGGSVSTLTIQRTQQEDSAVYLCASSIILAGAPSYEQYFGPGTRLTVT.

The chain links TRBV11-3 to TRBJ2-1; D not certain. V dropped 2 bases and J dropped 9 bases, with 20 bases sitting between them. The CDR3 has 16 residues. Germline CDR1 reads SGHNT; CDR2 reads YENEEA. The CDR3 reads CASSLRLAGRMSEQFF. The DNA of the CDR3 is TGTGCCAGCAGCTTACGGTTGGCAGGAAGAATGAGTGAGCAGTTCTTC.

The V and J genes are TRBV27 and TRBJ1-2; TRBD1 might be the D (6 bases). This CDR3 region has 16 residues. Trimming removed 8 bases from V and 1 base from J, with 20 bases in between. Germline lookup yields CDR1 MNHEY and CDR2 SMNVEV (reference sequence). In DNA, the CDR3 is TGTGCCAGCCTTCCCAGCCGCGGACAGTTTAACTATGGCTACACCTTC. Translation gives CASLPSRGQFNYGYTF.

This clone was found a few times. V gene TRBV6-6 combines with J gene TRBJ1-1, with D perhaps matching TRBD1 (5 bases). Germline CDR1 MNHNY, CDR2 SVGAGI (reference sequence). CDR3 size: 14 residues. V shed 2 bases and J shed 9 bases, with 16 bases lying between them. The CDR3, as DNA: TGTGCCAGCAGTTACGTGGGGGGGGGAGGCCAAGCTTTCTTT. It translates to CASSYVGGGGQAFF.

This chain joins TRBV7-3 and TRBJ2-7, with 8 nucleotides matching TRBD2. V lost 6 bases to trimming and J lost 2 bases; unmatched junction nucleotides: 6. The CDR3 consists of 14 residues. CDR1 is SGHTA, CDR2 FQGTGA, per germline. The CDR3 DNA follows: TGTGCCAGCAGTATAGCGGGACCCCCCTACGAGCAGTACTTC. This translates into CASSIAGPPYEQYF.

V and J are TRBV30 and TRBJ1-5; a weak D match, TRBD1 (6 bases). CDR1 and CDR2 from the germline V gene are GTSNPN and SVGIG (reference sequence). The CDR3 has 14 residues. Trimming stripped 6 bases from V and 2 bases from J, with 14 bases between. CDR3 bases: TGTGCCTGTGCACAGGGATCCGGCAATCAGCCCCAGCATTTT. This gives the protein CACAQGSGNQPQHF.

This chain uses TRBV28 with TRBJ1-3, with D possibly TRBD1 on 5 matching bases. This CDR3 region has 13 residues. Deletions cut 5 bases from V and 7 bases from J, with 12 bases between. CDR1 is MDHEN, CDR2 SYDVKM, per germline. CDR3 amino acids: CASSPPQVNTIYF. Written as DNA, the CDR3 is TGTGCCAGCAGTCCCCCACAGGTTAACACCATATATTTT.

The rearrangement uses TRBV30 and TRBJ2-1, with 9 bases that match TRBD2. Unmatched junction bases numbered 8, after V lost 4 bases and J lost 7 bases. Looked up from germline, CDR1 is GTSNPN and CDR2 is SVGIG (reference sequence). The CDR3 contains 14 residues. CDR3 nucleotides: TGTGCCTGGATCCAGGGACTAGCCGGGAATGAGCAGTTCTTC. Translating gives CAWIQGLAGNEQFF.